This is a list of T cell receptor beta chains from one sample in a study of shared T cell receptors in the human thymus. The repertoire was sequenced with immunoSEQ multiplex PCR; TCRdb's copy has only in-frame clones and lacks some. The data show a few hundred thousand clones, with 95% seen just once and roughly 0.021% held by the top ten. Input material: thymocytes. The source is a human donor. The CDR3 runs from the conserved cysteine through the conserved F or W. Fields, in order: J gene, V gene, D gene, CDR3 protein. D genes are given only for firm matches.

>TRBJ2-2|TRBV27|TRBD2
CASRLAGGVGELFF
>TRBJ2-7|TRBV27|TRBD2
CASTGSGRRLNSYEQYF
>TRBJ2-7|TRBV5-6|.
CASSPGAQGGYEQYF
>TRBJ2-3|TRBV13|.
CASSAPRRQPTDTQYF
>TRBJ2-7|TRBV27|.
CASSLGGTPLTYEQYF
>TRBJ2-4|TRBV9|.
CASTVGWKGDIQYF
>TRBJ1-3|TRBV5-6|.
CASSSDSRNTIYF
>TRBJ2-4|TRBV28|TRBD2
CASSFYTCSPGLAGGREKNIQYF
>TRBJ2-1|TRBV7-2|.
CASSLAPLRFLGNEQFF
>TRBJ2-2|TRBV9|.
CASSLRRSGELFF
>TRBJ2-7|TRBV5-6|TRBD2
CASSVHRQGAESSGRVSYF
>.|TRBV19|.
CASSQGGTYEQYF
>TRBJ2-7|TRBV28|.
CASSLMGYEQYF
>TRBJ1-2|TRBV28|.
CASSSPTPRYYGYTF
>TRBJ2-7|TRBV5-4|.
CASSAGRSSYEQYF
>TRBJ2-7|TRBV27|.
CASSLPNAYEQYF
>TRBJ1-2|TRBV5-7|.
CASLRGRRPYGYTF
>TRBJ1-1|TRBV10-3|.
CATIKPPYTEAFF
>TRBJ2-7|TRBV28|.
CASSTEAGVYEQYF
>TRBJ2-7|TRBV5-6|.
CASSLERFTGRGYEQYF
>TRBJ1-1|TRBV6-1|.
CASRPQLFEAFF
>TRBJ2-1|TRBV9|TRBD1
CASSALFRDRGYNEQFF
>TRBJ2-7|TRBV30|.
CAFQMREQYF
>TRBJ2-1|TRBV28|.
CASSPSAYNEQFF